A single sample gave rise to the 4 T cell receptor beta chains below, sequenced in a study of blood T cell repertoires in COVID-19. TCRdb's copy holds only in-frame clones and misses some; the assay was immunoSEQ multiplex PCR. The sample lists 490,000 or so clones, 70% to 90% occurring once. Sequencing input: PBMCs or T cells enriched from blood (not recorded which). The receptors derive from a woman in her fifties or sixties who had recovered from COVID-19.

In the case of this clone: Distinct nucleotide sequences in the sample also encode this CDR3. The chain employs TRBV2 and TRBJ2-3; 9 bases line up with TRBD1. CDR1 is SNHLY and CDR2 is FYNNEI in the germline V gene. There are 14 residues in the CDR3. Trimming removed 6 bases from V and 1 base from J; junction bases left unmatched: 2. The CDR3 protein is CASSRDRGTDTQYF. For the CDR3, the DNA is TGTGCCAGCAGCAGGGACAGGGGCACAGATACGCAGTATTTT.

DNA of the CDR3: TGTGCCAGCATGGGGAGCTCCTATAATTCACCCCTCCACTTT. Translation: CASMGSSYNSPLHF. V usage is TRBV2 and J usage is TRBJ1-6, with D uncertain. The CDR3 spans 14 residues. V was clipped by 7 bases and J by 0 bases, with 7 bases between them. CDR1 and CDR2 (germline): SNHLY, FYNNEI.

This chain links TRBV4-1 with TRBJ1-1, with D unresolved. The CDR3 runs to 14 residues. V was pared by 6 bases and J by 2 bases, with 13 bases between. Germline-derived CDR1 and CDR2 are MGHRA and YSYEKL. The CDR3 sequence is CASSRQTGNTEAFF. In DNA form, the CDR3 reads TGCGCCAGCAGTCGCCAGACGGGTAACACTGAAGCTTTCTTT.

This clone has only one observation. This sequence joins TRBV5-5 and TRBJ1-5; D is perhaps TRBD1 (5 bases). V dropped 2 bases and J dropped 2 bases, with 8 bases sitting between them. CDR1 and CDR2 from the germline V gene are SGHKS and YYEKEE (reference sequence). The CDR3 spans 14 residues. The CDR3 is CASSFEGGNQPQHF. CDR3 bases: TGTGCCAGCAGCTTTGAAGGGGGCAATCAGCCCCAGCATTTT.